A selection of T cell receptor beta chains follows, all from one sample in a study of blood T cell repertoires in COVID-19. Method: immunoSEQ multiplex PCR; TCRdb's copy keeps in-frame clones and lacks some. Altogether some 130,000 clones are present, around four fifths being singletons, with the ten largest covering approximately 6%. Sequencing was carried out using PBMCs or T cells enriched from blood (not recorded which). These receptor sequences come from a woman aged 50 to 60 who had recovered from COVID-19. Both conserved end residues are part of each CDR3. D genes are given only for firm matches. Expanded clones are given a class, and other clones once, few, many or no size at all.

cdr3_length: 14
j_call: TRBJ1-3
v_call: TRBV18
d_call: NA
clone_size: NA
cdr3_aa: CASSPRNSGNTIYF
cdr3_nt: TGTGCCAGCTCACCCAGGAACTCTGGAAACACCATATATTTT

cdr3_length: 18
j_call: TRBJ1-3
v_call: TRBV28
d_call: TRBD1
clone_size: NA
cdr3_aa: CAVKGGQSIVDSGNTIYF
cdr3_nt: TGTGCCGTCAAGGGGGGACAGTCCATAGTTGACTCTGGAAACACCATATATTTT

cdr3_length: 14
j_call: TRBJ2-5
v_call: TRBV15
d_call: NA
clone_size: NA
cdr3_aa: CAHRNWTRGETQYF
cdr3_nt: TGTGCCCACCGAAACTGGACCCGAGGGGAGACCCAGTACTTC

cdr3_length: 15
j_call: TRBJ2-5
v_call: TRBV19
d_call: NA
clone_size: few
cdr3_aa: CASTRSGATQETQYF
cdr3_nt: TGTGCCAGTACTCGGTCTGGAGCTACTCAAGAGACCCAGTACTTC

cdr3_length: 14
j_call: TRBJ2-5
v_call: TRBV5-4
d_call: NA
clone_size: NA
cdr3_aa: CASSLGGGPETQYF
cdr3_nt: TGTGCCAGCAGCTTAGGTGGGGGCCCGGAGACCCAGTACTTC

cdr3_length: 14
j_call: TRBJ1-1
v_call: TRBV13
d_call: NA
clone_size: once
cdr3_aa: CASSSRWIDTEAFF
cdr3_nt: TGTGCCAGCAGTTCCAGGTGGATCGACACTGAAGCTTTCTTT

cdr3_length: 13
j_call: TRBJ1-2
v_call: TRBV28
d_call: NA
clone_size: NA
cdr3_aa: CASSPGEIYGYTF
cdr3_nt: TGTGCCAGCAGCCCAGGTGAAATCTATGGCTACACCTTC

cdr3_length: 16
j_call: TRBJ2-5
v_call: TRBV5-4
d_call: NA
clone_size: NA
cdr3_aa: CASSLAPGQGKETQYF
cdr3_nt: TGTGCCAGCAGCTTGGCCCCGGGTCAGGGGAAAGAGACCCAGTACTTC

cdr3_length: 15
j_call: TRBJ1-4
v_call: TRBV5-6
d_call: TRBD1
clone_size: NA
cdr3_aa: CASSLQGAMGEKLFF
cdr3_nt: TGTGCCAGCAGCTTACAGGGGGCAATGGGTGAAAAACTGTTTTTT

cdr3_length: 13
j_call: TRBJ1-2
v_call: TRBV10-3
d_call: NA
clone_size: NA
cdr3_aa: CASAGGDLDGYTF
cdr3_nt: TGTGCCAGCGCGGGGGGGGACCTGGATGGCTACACCTTC

cdr3_length: 14
j_call: TRBJ1-5
v_call: TRBV2
d_call: NA
clone_size: once
cdr3_aa: CASAGRGGNQPQHF
cdr3_nt: TGTGCCAGCGCGGGACGGGGAGGCAATCAGCCCCAGCATTTT

cdr3_length: 15
j_call: TRBJ2-7
v_call: TRBV10-3
d_call: TRBD1
clone_size: NA
cdr3_aa: CAISPWTGTTYEQYF
cdr3_nt: TGTGCCATCAGCCCCTGGACAGGGACAACCTACGAGCAGTACTTC

cdr3_length: 19
j_call: TRBJ2-1
v_call: TRBV4-1
d_call: TRBD2
clone_size: NA
cdr3_aa: CASSQERGTSGGARDEQFF
cdr3_nt: TGCGCCAGCAGCCAAGAGCGGGGAACTAGCGGGGGGGCCCGGGACGAGCAGTTCTTC

cdr3_length: 13
j_call: TRBJ2-1
v_call: TRBV2
d_call: TRBD2
clone_size: NA
cdr3_aa: CASSGQLAGEQFF
cdr3_nt: TGTGCCAGCAGTGGACAACTAGCGGGAGAGCAGTTCTTC

cdr3_length: 16
j_call: TRBJ2-6
v_call: TRBV4-1
d_call: NA
clone_size: NA
cdr3_aa: CASSQTSQAGANVLTF
cdr3_nt: TGCGCCAGCAGCCAAACGTCACAGGCTGGGGCCAACGTCCTGACTTTC

cdr3_length: 14
j_call: TRBJ1-5
v_call: TRBV27
d_call: NA
clone_size: NA
cdr3_aa: CASRVGQGGQPQHF
cdr3_nt: TGTGCCAGCAGAGTCGGCCAAGGGGGTCAGCCCCAGCATTTT

cdr3_length: 12
j_call: TRBJ1-1
v_call: TRBV18
d_call: TRBD1
clone_size: NA
cdr3_aa: CASSLQGGEAFF
cdr3_nt: TGTGCCAGCTCACTACAGGGGGGTGAAGCTTTCTTT

cdr3_length: 14
j_call: TRBJ2-1
v_call: TRBV7-9
d_call: NA
clone_size: NA
cdr3_aa: CASSLTGTYNEQFF
cdr3_nt: TGTGCCAGCAGCCTCACAGGGACCTACAATGAGCAGTTCTTC

cdr3_length: 16
j_call: TRBJ2-1
v_call: TRBV28
d_call: TRBD2
clone_size: NA
cdr3_aa: CASSLPLAGGHNEQFF
cdr3_nt: TGTGCCAGCAGTTTACCCCTAGCGGGGGGGCACAATGAGCAGTTCTTC

cdr3_length: 16
j_call: TRBJ2-1
v_call: TRBV4-1
d_call: TRBD2
clone_size: few
cdr3_aa: CASSQVSGGQYNEQFF
cdr3_nt: TGCGCCAGCAGCCAAGTAAGCGGGGGGCAGTACAATGAGCAGTTCTTC

cdr3_length: 13
j_call: TRBJ2-7
v_call: TRBV2
d_call: NA
clone_size: NA
cdr3_aa: CASSEALRDEQYF
cdr3_nt: TGTGCCAGCAGTGAAGCGCTTCGAGACGAGCAGTACTTC

cdr3_length: 15
j_call: TRBJ1-1
v_call: TRBV19
d_call: NA
clone_size: once
cdr3_aa: CASSMFGVSGSEAFF
cdr3_nt: TGTGCCAGTAGTATGTTCGGTGTTTCGGGGTCTGAAGCTTTCTTT

cdr3_length: 13
j_call: TRBJ2-7
v_call: TRBV7-2
d_call: NA
clone_size: NA
cdr3_aa: CASILGSGDEQYF
cdr3_nt: TGTGCCAGCATCCTCGGTTCAGGGGACGAGCAGTACTTC

cdr3_length: 15
j_call: TRBJ1-5
v_call: TRBV2
d_call: TRBD1
clone_size: many
cdr3_aa: CASKRQGHSNQPQHF
cdr3_nt: TGTGCCAGCAAAAGACAGGGACATAGCAATCAGCCCCAGCATTTT